The clone carrying this T cell receptor beta chain occurred a few times. Its matching antigen is unknown. Every bit of the isolated RNA underwent reverse transcription, so sequencing read expressed TCRB transcripts. Clones were sequenced by immunoSEQ multiplex PCR, and TCRdb holds only the in-frame ones, with some missing. Of a few hundred thousand clones listed, roughly 13% are singletons. These data come from a study of beta chain features in type 1 diabetes. Study-wide results and limits: All four CD4+ subsets of Type 1 diabetes patients contained TCRB CDR3s that were moderately but significantly shorter. No resolution was reached here on whether HLA type influences TCRB rearrangement.

Donors contributed one heparinised blood draw apiece, averaging approximately 120 mL. Sorting of CD4+ naive, central memory, regulatory and stem cell-like memory cells was performed via CD45RO/CCR7/CD25/CD127/CD95/CD27. With 1 base clipped from V and 0 bases from J, the junction kept 5 bases outside the gene matches. CDR3 length: 16 residues. Per germline, CDR1 LGHNA and CDR2 YSLEER. The receptor was derived from a woman in her late teens or twenties with type 1 diabetes. Sequenced material: naive CD4+ T cells from blood. This chain connects TRBV4-3 to TRBJ2-7, with 8 positions matching TRBD2. In DNA form, the CDR3 reads TGCGCCAGCAGCCAAGGTATTAGCGGGAACTCCTACGAGCAGTACTTC. This sequence encodes CASSQGISGNSYEQYF.